A single sample gave rise to the 27 T cell receptor beta chains below, sequenced in a study of a mutant IDH1 vaccine in newly diagnosed glioma. These receptors' targets are unknown. Time point indicated: week 47, end of study. Each vaccine dose was 300 ug of mutant IDH1 20-mer peptide, with topical imiquimod. Profiling relied on immunoSEQ multiplex PCR, and the TCRdb table lists in-frame clones only, not all of them. The sample shows tens of thousands of clones, more than 80% of them seen only once. The sequences come from PBMCs, collected from a glioma patient whose treatment included an IDH1 peptide vaccine. These receptors were obtained from a man in his forties with glioma.

The chain is built from TRBV5-1 and TRBJ2-3; no reliable D call. The germline CDR1 and CDR2 sequences are SGHRS and YFSETQ. The V end was cut by 2 bases, the J end by 0 bases, with 10 bases between. The CDR3 length is 15 residues. This chain's CDR3 is CASSFSRPSTDTQYF. DNA of the CDR3: TGCGCCAGCAGCTTTAGCAGGCCTAGCACAGATACGCAGTATTTT.

The chain has TRBV9 and TRBJ2-2; TRBD2 might be the D (6 bases). The CDR3 has 14 residues. With 0 bases removed from V and 4 bases from J, the gap between germline ends came to 7 bases. Germline lookup yields CDR1 SGDLS and CDR2 YYNGEE. CDR3 residues: CASSVAGGTGELFF. CDR3 sequence (DNA): TGTGCCAGCAGCGTAGCCGGGGGCACCGGGGAGCTGTTTTTT.

The CDR3 protein is CSVQRGTGAIGGANVLTF. CDR3 coding DNA: TGCAGCGTTCAGAGGGGGACAGGGGCCATTGGTGGGGCCAACGTCCTGACTTTC. The rearrangement uses TRBV29-1 and TRBJ2-6; 10 bases line up with TRBD1. V shed 5 bases and J 3 bases; nucleotides not matched to a gene: 13. This CDR3 comprises 18 residues. The germline V gene encodes CDR1 SQVTM and CDR2 ANQGSEA.

This rearrangement joins TRBV4-1 to TRBJ2-3; TRBD1 agrees at 9 bases. The V segment lost 4 bases and the J segment 4 bases; nucleotides outside the gene matches: 3. The CDR3 has 14 amino acids. The germline V gene encodes CDR1 MGHRA and CDR2 YSYEKL. The CDR3: CASSLGQGSDTQYF. The CDR3 region has the DNA TGCGCCAGCAGCCTTGGACAGGGGTCAGATACGCAGTATTTT.

The chain recombines TRBV5-5 with TRBJ1-6; 9 nucleotides align to TRBD1. CDR1 SGHKS and CDR2 YYEKEE come from the germline V gene (reference sequence). CDR3 size: 15 residues. V shed 4 bases and J 1 base; nucleotides not matched to a gene: 0. The DNA for the CDR3 is TGTGCCAGCAGCGGGACAGGGTCCTATAATTCACCCCTCCACTTT. Its protein product is CASSGTGSYNSPLHF.

The CDR3 sequence: CASSRGQGDTGELFF. In DNA form, the CDR3 reads TGTGCCAGCAGCCGCGGACAGGGGGACACCGGGGAGCTGTTTTTT. The gene calls are TRBV11-3 and TRBJ2-2, with TRBD1 matching 10 bases. Germline CDR1 and CDR2: SGHNT and YENEEA. The CDR3 loop spans 15 amino acids. After removal of 5 bases from V and 3 bases from J, the junction contained 3 bases not matched to a gene.

The chain employs TRBV4-3 and TRBJ1-2, with D perhaps TRBD1 (5 bases). The V and J ends lost 0 bases and 5 bases respectively, with 10 bases between them. CDR3 length: 14 residues. In germline, CDR1 is LGHNA, CDR2 YSLEER. CDR3 DNA sequence: TGCGCCAGCAGCCAAGATTGGGGGGGGTATGGCTACACCTTC. Encoded protein: CASSQDWGGYGYTF.

The sample holds a few counts of this clone. This chain uses TRBV29-1 with TRBJ1-4, with D hard to call. The V and J ends lost 1 base and 8 bases respectively, with 14 bases between them. CDR1 SQVTM and CDR2 ANQGSEA come from the germline V gene. CDR3 length: 14 amino acids. CDR3: CSVEVRGVREKLFF. The CDR3 DNA is TGCAGCGTTGAAGTTCGCGGGGTGAGAGAAAAACTGTTTTTT.

The chain uses TRBV6-1 and TRBJ1-2; 11 bases map to TRBD1. The CDR3 sequence is 12 residues long. The germline CDR1 and CDR2 sequences are MNHNS and SASEGT. With V trimmed by 4 bases and J by 12 bases, 4 bases remained unmatched. The CDR3 DNA sequence: TGTGCCAGCAGTGGGGACAGGGGGTCACACACCTTC. Translating gives CASSGDRGSHTF.

V usage is TRBV28 and J usage is TRBJ1-1, with D perhaps TRBD1 (6 bases). This CDR3 has 18 amino acids. Germline assignment: CDR1 MDHEN and CDR2 SYDVKM. The V end lost 7 bases, the J end lost 1 base, and 25 bases lay between the germline ends. The CDR3 nucleotides are TGTGCCAGCACCACTCCCGGCACACACACAGGGACGAACACTGAAGCTTTCTTT. Translated: CASTTPGTHTGTNTEAFF.

This chain joins TRBV5-6 and TRBJ2-5, with 11 bases aligning to TRBD2. CDR1 is SGHDT and CDR2 is YYEEEE in the germline V gene. The CDR3 extends over 16 amino acids. V was pared by 0 bases and J by 3 bases, with 4 bases of the junction left unmatched. Here the CDR3 reads CASSLATSGVEETQYF. For the CDR3, the DNA is TGTGCCAGCAGCTTGGCGACTAGCGGGGTCGAAGAGACCCAGTACTTC.

The chain joins TRBV7-2 to TRBJ2-7, with 9 bases matching TRBD1. J gave up 4 bases and V 1 base, and 8 bases lay outside the gene matches. The germline V gene has CDR1 SGHTA and CDR2 FQGNSA. The CDR3 has 16 residues. The CDR3 DNA sequence: TGTGCCAGCAGCTTAGGGGGGACAGGGCGGGCTTACGAGCAGTACTTC. Translation: CASSLGGTGRAYEQYF.

The chain has TRBV5-5 and TRBJ2-7; unclear D gene. V was shortened by 0 bases and J by 0 bases, with 4 bases between the two germline ends. Germline-derived CDR1 and CDR2 are SGHKS and YYEKEE (reference sequence). This CDR3 is built from 13 residues. CDR3 DNA sequence: TGTGCCAGCAGCTTGGTACCCTCCTACGAGCAGTACTTC. This encodes CASSLVPSYEQYF.

Concerning this clone itself: At one end the junction does not follow the germline gene, possibly because of a read error. This chain uses TRBV27 with TRBJ1-3; D gene uncertain. This CDR3 is built from 15 residues. Looked up from germline, CDR1 is MNHEY and CDR2 is SMNVEV (reference sequence). CDR3 coding DNA: TGTGCCAGCAGTTTGCTCGGACGGCCTGGGAACACCATATATTTT. Its translation: CASSLLGRPGNTIYF.

This clone was seen just once. The chain recombines TRBV6-1 with TRBJ2-7, with no clear D. Germline V gives CDR1 MNHNS, CDR2 SASEGT. V gave up 6 bases and J gave up 2 bases, with 8 bases separating them. The CDR3 has 12 amino acids. The CDR3 nucleotides are TGTGCCAGCAGCTCGTCGCCCTACGAGCAGTACTTC. This sequence encodes CASSSSPYEQYF.

This chain links TRBV6-5 with TRBJ2-7, with 7 bases identical to TRBD1. V trimming: 2 bases; J trimming: 1 base; junction bases outside the gene matches: 2. CDR3 length: 14 residues. Germline V gene sequence: CDR1 MNHEY, CDR2 SVGAGI. DNA for the CDR3: TGTGCCAGCAGTTACCAGGGGGATTCCTACGAGCAGTACTTC. Amino acid sequence: CASSYQGDSYEQYF.

The chain combines TRBV9 with TRBJ2-5; a weak D match, TRBD2 (6 bases). The V end lost 3 bases, the J end lost 3 bases, and 15 bases lay between the germline ends. Germline V gives CDR1 SGDLS, CDR2 YYNGEE. The CDR3 covers 15 residues. CDR3 residues: CASSAGVCCEETQYF. In DNA, the CDR3 is TGTGCCAGCAGCGCGGGGGTTTGCTGCGAAGAGACCCAGTACTTC.

This chain links TRBV11-2 with TRBJ2-6, with 7 nucleotides matching TRBD1. With V trimmed by 0 bases and J by 5 bases, 13 bases remained unmatched. This CDR3 comprises 19 residues. CDR1 and CDR2 (germline): SGHAT, FQNNGV. The CDR3 region is CASSLEPRQGPRWANVLTF. CDR3 nucleotide sequence: TGTGCCAGCAGCTTAGAACCGAGACAGGGCCCTCGCTGGGCCAACGTCCTGACTTTC.

This sequence joins TRBV7-2 and TRBJ1-3, with 7 positions matching TRBD1. The CDR3 covers 14 residues. V was clipped by 2 bases and J by 7 bases; unmatched bases: 5. Germline V gives CDR1 SGHTA, CDR2 FQGNSA. The CDR3 protein is CASSLTGAGNTIYF. Written as DNA, the CDR3 is TGTGCCAGCAGCTTAACAGGGGCGGGGAACACCATATATTTT. Together with reference TRBV7-2 and TRBJ1-3, the CDR3 gives the full variable domain: GAGVSQSPSNKVTEKGKDVELRCDPISGHTALYWYRQSLGQGLEFLIYFQGNSAPDKSGLPSDRFSAERTGGSVSTLTIQRTQQEDSAVYLCASSLTGAGNTIYFGEGSWLTVV.

The chain links TRBV29-1 to TRBJ2-5; D unclear. Looked up from germline, CDR1 is SQVTM and CDR2 is ANQGSEA. V lost 4 bases and J 6 bases, leaving 12 bases between the germline ends. The CDR3 consists of 12 residues. CDR3 coding DNA: TGCAGCGTTGGTGGTCGGCTCAAGACCCAGTACTTC. It translates to CSVGGRLKTQYF.

CDR3 DNA: TGCGCCAGCAGCCAAGAGGGATCAGGGAACTATGGCTACACCTTC. It translates to CASSQEGSGNYGYTF. The chain has TRBV4-1 and TRBJ1-2, with a possible D match to TRBD1 (5 bases). The ends were cut back, 0 bases at V and 2 bases at J, with 10 bases in the middle. This CDR3 is 15 amino acids long. Germline loops: CDR1 MGHRA, CDR2 YSYEKL.

This clone appeared a few times. Other DNA sequences in this sample translate to the same CDR3. This chain connects TRBV19 to TRBJ1-1; maybe TRBD1 (5 bases). The V and J ends lost 6 bases and 5 bases respectively, with 13 bases between them. Germline CDR1 reads LNHDA; CDR2 reads SQIVND (reference sequence). The CDR3 sequence is 13 residues long. Written as DNA, the CDR3 is TGTGCCAGTAGCCAAGTACGGGGGACTGAAGCTTTCTTT. Its protein is CASSQVRGTEAFF.

J is TRBJ2-6 and V is TRBV28; the D is unclear. Germline V lookup: CDR1 MDHEN, CDR2 SYDVKM. CDR3 length: 15 amino acids. Between the trimmed V and J ends, which lost 6 bases and 1 base, there was a span of 10 bases. The CDR3 spells CASSPLGSGANVLTF. CDR3 bases: TGTGCCAGCAGCCCCCTTGGTTCTGGGGCCAACGTCCTGACTTTC. Variable domain in full (rest from reference TRBV28 and TRBJ2-6): DVKVTQSSRYLVKRTGEKVFLECVQDMDHENMFWYRQDPGLGLRLIYFSYDVKMKEKGDIPEGYSVSREKKERFSLILESASTNQTSMYLCASSPLGSGANVLTFGAGSRLTVL.

J is TRBJ2-1 and V is TRBV18; a weak D match, TRBD1 (6 bases). CDR3 length: 14 amino acids. V was clipped by 4 bases and J by 5 bases, with 12 bases between them. Per germline, CDR1 KGHSH and CDR2 LQKENI. CDR3 sequence (DNA): TGTGCCAGCTCACTCTGGACAGACGACAATGAGCAGTTCTTC. Translation gives CASSLWTDDNEQFF.

Here the CDR3 reads CASSKGTGSNEQFF. As DNA, the CDR3 is TGTGCCAGCAGCAAGGGGACAGGGTCCAATGAGCAGTTCTTC. This chain links TRBV7-8 with TRBJ2-1, with TRBD1 matching over 9 bases. Germline values: CDR1 SGHVS, CDR2 FQNEAQ. After removal of 5 bases from V and 6 bases from J, the junction contained 5 bases not matched to a gene. This CDR3 comprises 14 residues.

This chain joins TRBV6-1 and TRBJ2-5, with a tentative D call TRBD1 (6 bases). Germline V gene data show CDR1 as MNHNS and CDR2 as SASEGT. Trimming pared 2 bases from V and 4 bases from J, leaving 8 bases between. This CDR3 is 13 amino acids long. This CDR3 is CASSETGRETQYF. The CDR3 DNA reads TGTGCCAGCAGTGAAACAGGGCGAGAGACCCAGTACTTC.

The gene calls are TRBV2 and TRBJ1-3; TRBD1 is a possible D gene (6 bases). Per germline, CDR1 SNHLY and CDR2 FYNNEI. The length of the CDR3 is 16 residues. Deletions cut 6 bases from V and 0 bases from J, with 15 bases between. DNA of the CDR3: TGTGCCAGCAGCCTCACAGGGTTGAGCTCTGGAAACACCATATATTTT. This translates into CASSLTGLSSGNTIYF. The entire variable domain, with the rest obtained from reference TRBV2 and TRBJ1-3, is as follows: EPEVTQTPSHQVTQMGQEVILRCVPISNHLYFYWYRQILGQKVEFLVSFYNNEISEKSEIFDDQFSVERPDGSNFTLKIRSTKLEDSAMYFCASSLTGLSSGNTIYFGEGSWLTVV.